A selection of T cell receptor beta chains follows, all from one sample in a study of blood T cell repertoires in COVID-19. TCRdb keeps only in-frame clones here, not all; method: immunoSEQ multiplex PCR. The table shows roughly 180,000 clones, with approximately 83% occurring only once. Sequenced: peripheral blood. The source is a woman aged 40 to 50 with COVID-19, enrolled during active disease. Each CDR3 is given with its conserved first and last residue. A D gene is named only where the DNA matches it firmly. Only part of the rows carry a size: once, few, many, or a class if the clone is expanded.

clone size	J gene	D gene	V gene	CDR3 DNA	CDR3 protein
-	TRBJ1-4	TRBD1	TRBV4-2	TGTGCCAGCACCCCACCCCCCGGGACAGATAATGAAAAACTGTTTTTT	CASTPPPGTDNEKLFF
-	TRBJ1-5	TRBD1	TRBV27	TGTGCCAGCAGTTTGGACAGGGTGAGCAATCAGCCCCAGCATTTT	CASSLDRVSNQPQHF
-	TRBJ1-1	TRBD1	TRBV7-3	TGTGCCAGCAGCCTAGCGACAGGGGAGTCCACTGAAGCTTTCTTT	CASSLATGESTEAFF
-	TRBJ2-7	TRBD1	TRBV7-9	TGTGCCAGCAGCTTACTGGGACAGGGTTCCTACGAGCAGTACTTC	CASSLLGQGSYEQYF
-	TRBJ1-3	-	TRBV7-9	TGTGCCAGCAGTCAGGGGAAAGACACCATATATTTT	CASSQGKDTIYF
-	TRBJ1-6	TRBD1	TRBV24-1	TGTGCCACCAGTGAAACAGGGGGCCTGACACCCCTCCACTTT	CATSETGGLTPLHF
-	TRBJ2-3	TRBD2	TRBV2	TGTGCCGGACTAGCGGGGGAGGGAGATACGCAGTATTTT	CAGLAGEGDTQYF
-	TRBJ1-1	-	TRBV6-2/TRBV6-3	TGTGCCAGCAGTCGGGAGGGCACTGAAGCTTTCTTT	CASSREGTEAFF
few	TRBJ2-7	TRBD2	TRBV19	TGTGCCAGTAGTAGTCGGGAGCGGGGCAGCTCCTACGAGCAGTACTTC	CASSSRERGSSYEQYF
-	TRBJ2-7	-	TRBV27	TGTGCCAGCAGTTTAAGCCCCATGCTCTACGAGCAGTACTTC	CASSLSPMLYEQYF
-	TRBJ2-1	TRBD2	TRBV5-1	TGCGCCAGCAGCTTCGGGACTAGCGGGGTAGGGGAGCAGTTCTTC	CASSFGTSGVGEQFF
once	TRBJ2-7	TRBD2	TRBV3-1/TRBV3-2	TGTGCCAGCAGCCCCGCGGTGGTGGGGACTAGCGGAGTCTACGAGCAGTACTTC	CASSPAVVGTSGVYEQYF
-	TRBJ1-1	TRBD1	TRBV5-1	TGCGCCAGCAGCAGCTGGACAGGGACAATGAACACTGAAGCTTTCTTT	CASSSWTGTMNTEAFF
-	TRBJ2-7	TRBD2	TRBV27	TGTGCCAGTCAGCGACTAGCGGGCCAGTACGAGCAGTACTTC	CASQRLAGQYEQYF
-	TRBJ1-1	TRBD1	TRBV5-1	TGCGCCAGCAGCTGGGGACAGGGGAAAAACACTGAAGCTTTCTTT	CASSWGQGKNTEAFF
-	TRBJ1-5	-	TRBV24-1	TGTGCCACCAGTGATTTAACTACTAATCAGCCCCAGCATTTT	CATSDLTTNQPQHF
-	TRBJ2-3	TRBD1	TRBV10-3	TGTGCCGTCAAAACAGGGGGGAGGACAGATACGCAGTATTTT	CAVKTGGRTDTQYF
-	TRBJ1-4	TRBD1	TRBV6-5	TGTGCCAGCAGTTACGGACAGGGGGGTGAAAAACTGTTTTTT	CASSYGQGGEKLFF
-	TRBJ2-3	TRBD2	TRBV24-1	TGTGCCACCAGTGATCCCGGGACTAGCGGGAGGGATACGCAGTATTTT	CATSDPGTSGRDTQYF
-	TRBJ1-2	-	TRBV19	TGTGCCAGTAGTATTAGAACCAGACTAAACTATGGCTACACCTTC	CASSIRTRLNYGYTF
-	TRBJ1-1	-	TRBV11-2	TGTGCCAGCAGCTTAGTAGGGGGAATAAACACTGAAGCTTTCTTT	CASSLVGGINTEAFF
-	TRBJ1-1	-	TRBV6-5	TGTGCCAGCATGAAAGACGAGGGCACTGAAGCTTTCTTT	CASMKDEGTEAFF
once	TRBJ1-1	-	TRBV6-5	TGTGCCAGCGATGCGACAGTGGAAGCTGAAGCTTTCTTT	CASDATVEAEAFF
-	TRBJ1-6	-	TRBV7-9	TGTGCCAGCAGCTTACCGGAGGGACCTAATCTCCTCCACTTT	CASSLPEGPNLLHF
-	TRBJ2-2	TRBD1	TRBV5-6	TGTGCCAGCAGCTCAGGGGGATACGGCGGGGAGCTGTTTTTT	CASSSGGYGGELFF
-	TRBJ1-2	TRBD1	TRBV11-2	TGTGCCAGCAGCTTAGCGTTGGGACAGTCCCATGGCTACACCTTC	CASSLALGQSHGYTF
-	TRBJ1-2	-	TRBV28	TGTGCCAGCAGGGGGGGAGTAGGTGGCTACACCTTC	CASRGGVGGYTF
once	TRBJ1-6	-	TRBV27	TGTGCCAGCACTCGAGGGAATTCACCCCTCCACTTT	CASTRGNSPLHF
few	TRBJ1-1	-	TRBV6-5	TGTGCCAGCAGTTTGCGAATGAACACTGAAGCTTTCTTT	CASSLRMNTEAFF
-	TRBJ2-1	-	TRBV21-1	TGTGCCCGCGCTCCCCTCTCCTACAATGAGCAGTTCTTC	CARAPLSYNEQFF
-	TRBJ1-2	-	TRBV9	TGTGCCAGCAGGATGCGGGGAGGGTTGGACTATGGCTACACCTTC	CASRMRGGLDYGYTF
-	TRBJ2-7	TRBD2	TRBV27	TGTGCCAGCAGTCCGACTAGCCTGGGAACCTACGAGCAGTACTTC	CASSPTSLGTYEQYF
-	TRBJ2-7	TRBD1	TRBV4-2	TGTGCCAGCAGCCAAGCGAGGGGACAGGGGGCTTACGAGCAGTACTTC	CASSQARGQGAYEQYF
-	TRBJ2-5	TRBD2	TRBV18	TGTGCCAGCTCGCAACTAGCGGGGGCCCGGGAGACCCAGTACTTC	CASSQLAGARETQYF
-	TRBJ1-6	-	TRBV27	TGTGCCAGCAGTAACGGAGTGAATTCACCCCTCCACTTT	CASSNGVNSPLHF
-	TRBJ1-2	-	TRBV5-6	TGTGCCAGCAGCCCGTGGGGGCTCTCCGAACAGAATGGCTACACCTTC	CASSPWGLSEQNGYTF
once	TRBJ2-2	TRBD2	TRBV10-2	TGCGCCAGTCGGACTAGCGGGGGGGGCACCGGGGAGCTGTTTTTT	CASRTSGGGTGELFF
once	TRBJ2-5	-	TRBV6-5	TGTGCCAGCAGCTCAGACTTACGCCGGGAGACCCAGTACTTC	CASSSDLRRETQYF
-	TRBJ1-2	-	TRBV6-5	TGTGCCAGCAGTTATTCAGGGGCGGGCTATGGCTACACCTTC	CASSYSGAGYGYTF
-	TRBJ1-4	-	TRBV19	TGTGCCAGTAGTATAAGACGCGGGGGAAGTGAAAAACTGTTTTTT	CASSIRRGGSEKLFF
-	TRBJ1-4	TRBD1	TRBV18	TGTGCCAGCCCCAGGGGGTCTAATGAAAAACTGTTTTTT	CASPRGSNEKLFF
-	TRBJ1-1	-	TRBV4-1	TGCGCCAGCAGCCAAGACCAGGACACTGAAGCTTTCTTT	CASSQDQDTEAFF
-	TRBJ2-1	TRBD1	TRBV9	TGTGCCAGCAGCGGACCAACAAGGGGGCGCCCCAGAGACTACAATGAGCAGTTCTTC	CASSGPTRGRPRDYNEQFF
-	TRBJ2-7	TRBD2	TRBV7-3	TGTGCCAGCAGCGCCGGGACTAGCGGGGGATACGAGCAGTACTTC	CASSAGTSGGYEQYF
-	TRBJ2-2	TRBD2	TRBV7-9	TGTGCCAGCGCCTTTGCGGCTAGCGGGGTCGGGGAGCTGTTTTTT	CASAFAASGVGELFF
-	TRBJ2-7	TRBD1	TRBV3-1/TRBV3-2	TGTGCCAGCAGTCGAGACAGGGGGGTAACCTACGAGCAGTACTTC	CASSRDRGVTYEQYF
-	TRBJ2-7	TRBD2	TRBV10-1	TGCGCCAGCAGCTCTAGCGGGGGTTCGGGCGAGCAGTACTTC	CASSSSGGSGEQYF
-	TRBJ1-1	-	TRBV5-1	TGCGCCAGCAGCCGGGTACCACGGGACACTGAAGCTTTCTTT	CASSRVPRDTEAFF
-	TRBJ1-5	TRBD1	TRBV5-5	TGTGCCAGCAGCTTAGACAGGGGAGGTCAGCCCCAGCATTTT	CASSLDRGGQPQHF
-	TRBJ2-1	TRBD2	TRBV24-1	TGTGCCACCAGTGATCCCCGGACTAGCGGGAGTAACTATGAGCAGTTCTTC	CATSDPRTSGSNYEQFF
few	TRBJ2-7	TRBD2	TRBV7-2	TGTGCCAGCTCGGCACGGGAGGGCCTGGTCGAGCAGTACTTC	CASSAREGLVEQYF
-	TRBJ2-2	-	TRBV6-1	TGTGCCAGCAGTGAAGTCCCGGACACCGGGGAGCTGTTTTTT	CASSEVPDTGELFF
-	TRBJ2-5	TRBD2	TRBV5-1	TGCGCCAGCAGCTTGTGGCTAGCGGGGAGGGAGACCCAGTACTTC	CASSLWLAGRETQYF
-	TRBJ2-7	-	TRBV24-1	TGTGCCACCAGTGTGATTGGACAGATGTACGAGCAGTACTTC	CATSVIGQMYEQYF